One T cell receptor (beta chain) is described in this entry. Unsorted whole blood served as the source of blood RNA, and germline DNA was extracted as well. With a constant-region primer, TCR beta cDNA was made from 400 to 550 ng of total RNA. Three-round nested multiplex PCR performed with slightly modified ARM-PCR produced the TCR beta libraries. TRBV1-TRBV30 forward primers and a C-beta reverse primer were used in the first two PCR rounds, which each ran for 10 cycles. MiXCR was run by TCRdb on the multiplex PCR reads, yielding one entry per CDR3 protein. Of some 180,000 distinct CDR3 sequences in the sample, 50% to 75% are singletons; the top ten hold around three quarters. This entry is derived from a study of tumor-infiltrating lymphocytes in primary liver carcinoma. V was shortened by 0 bases and J by 3 bases, with 18 bases between the two germline ends. Looked up from germline, CDR1 is MNHEY and CDR2 is SVGAGI. The CDR3 is 18 residues long.

The sequence was obtained from a man aged 35 to 55 with primary liver carcinoma and hepatitis B virus infection. The chain uses TRBV6-5 and TRBJ2-1; D is unclear. Input material: peripheral blood. The CDR3 reads CASSYSGPAANVYNEQFF. DNA for the CDR3: TGTGCCAGCAGTTACTCAGGGCCGGCGGCCAACGTCTACAATGAGCAGTTCTTC.